This T cell receptor (beta chain) was documented in a study of PD-1 blockade in classical Hodgkin lymphoma. Overall study results and limits: Healthy donors reportedly exceeded newly diagnosed patients in baseline TCR diversity.

A word on this clone: What it recognizes is unknown.

Generated by immunoSEQ multiplex PCR, the TCRdb table keeps only in-frame clones and is missing some. Of some 8,000 clones in the sample, around 83% were seen once. Specified time point: cycle 4 day 1 (C4D1), after 6 weeks of nivolumab. Every patient experienced relapse after autologous stem cell transplantation, and brentuximab vedotin exposure varied. By magnetic negative selection, CD8+ T cells were isolated from the thawed PBMCs. Best response was recorded as complete response, partial response or progressive disease. Germline values: CDR1 SGHDT, CDR2 YYEEEE. Trimming removed 4 bases at V and 0 bases at J, with 11 bases between. The CDR3 sequence is 14 residues long.

The sample in question was CD8+ T cells from blood, obtained before the fourth cycle of nivolumab. V gene TRBV5-6 combines with J gene TRBJ2-7, with D hard to call. The receptor was isolated from a human donor with classical Hodgkin lymphoma. CDR3 loop: CASSPGLGSYEQYF. CDR3 in DNA: TGTGCCAGCAGCCCCGGTCTTGGCTCCTACGAGCAGTACTTC.